The following is a T cell receptor (beta chain) sequence with its context. V lost 0 bases and J 4 bases, leaving 9 bases between the germline ends. Germline V gene lookup returns CDR1 LNHNV and CDR2 YYDKDF (reference sequence). The CDR3 spans 14 residues. The record originates from a study of OX40 agonist ivuxolimab in advanced cancers. Here immunoSEQ multiplex PCR was the method, and the copy in TCRdb shows in-frame clones only, minus some. This table has around 60,000 clones, more than 65% appearing once. The sample consisted of CD4+ or CD8+ T cells sorted from blood, taken in a trial of the OX40 agonist ivuxolimab. The clonotype comes from an adult with an advanced solid tumor such as melanoma, head and neck, liver or kidney cancer. The chain recombines TRBV15 with TRBJ1-1, with a weak D call TRBD1 (6 bases). The CDR3 nucleotides are TGTGCCACCAGCAGAGATCAAGGGGGCACTGAAGCTTTCTTT. It codes for CATSRDQGGTEAFF.